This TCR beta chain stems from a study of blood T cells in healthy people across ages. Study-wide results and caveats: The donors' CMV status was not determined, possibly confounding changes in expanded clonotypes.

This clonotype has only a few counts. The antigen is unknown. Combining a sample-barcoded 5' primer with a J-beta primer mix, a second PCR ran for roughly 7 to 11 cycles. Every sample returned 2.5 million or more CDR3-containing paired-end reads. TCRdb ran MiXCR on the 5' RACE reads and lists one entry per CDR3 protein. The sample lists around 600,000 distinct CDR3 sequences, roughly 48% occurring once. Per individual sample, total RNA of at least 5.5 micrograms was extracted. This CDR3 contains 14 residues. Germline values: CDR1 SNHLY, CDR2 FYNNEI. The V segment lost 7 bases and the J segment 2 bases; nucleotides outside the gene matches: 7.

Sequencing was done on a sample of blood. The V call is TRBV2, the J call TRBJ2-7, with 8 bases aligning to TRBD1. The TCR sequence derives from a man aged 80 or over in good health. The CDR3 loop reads CASIETGVTYEQYF. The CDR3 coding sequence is TGTGCCAGCATTGAGACAGGGGTAACCTACGAGCAGTACTTC.